This TCR beta chain was observed in a study of regulatory T cells in long-lasting Graves disease. The CDR3 totals 19 residues. The V and J ends lost 3 bases and 0 bases, in that order; junction bases with no gene match: 12. Germline CDR1 is MNHNS and CDR2 is SASEGT. Time point reported: persistent/refractory GD, antithyroid drugs over 5 years with positive TRAb. TCR sequences were obtained from RNA taken from PBMCs. About this clonotype: The antigen remains unidentified.

Overall study findings and caveats: Newly diagnosed patients had higher TCR diversity than persistent Graves' patients did.

Construction of the TCR beta libraries employed iRepertoire HTBI primers in conjunction with Arm-PCR of CDR3 regions. TCRdb recomputed calls from the multiplex PCR reads with MiXCR, one row per CDR3 protein. The sample shows about 660,000 distinct CDR3 sequences, around 32% of them seen only once. This rearrangement joins TRBV6-1 to TRBJ1-5; the match to TRBD1 covers 9 bases. This sequence originates from a female donor with Graves disease. The sequences come from peripheral blood mononuclear cells (PBMCs), collected when the disease was refractory, from a patient treated with antithyroid drugs. The CDR3: CASSELQGAGTYSNQPQHF. CDR3 coding DNA: TGTGCCAGCAGTGAGCTACAGGGGGCCGGGACCTATAGCAATCAGCCCCAGCATTTT.